This T cell receptor beta chain was identified in a study of blood T cell repertoires in COVID-19. The data were produced by immunoSEQ multiplex PCR, yet TCRdb's version contains in-frame clones alone and is incomplete. Here the sample spans 270,000 or so clones, roughly 80% being singletons. The specimen was peripheral blood. The origin of this receptor is a human donor with COVID-19, enrolled during active disease. The donor label of this sample is uncertain.

The CDR3 bases are TGTGCCAGCAGCCAAGATGAGGGGGAAATGAAGACCCAGTACTTC. This translates into CASSQDEGEMKTQYF. The rearrangement links TRBV4-2 to TRBJ2-5, with a tentative D call TRBD1 (6 bases). Trimming stripped 0 bases from V and 6 bases from J, with 14 bases between. This CDR3 spans 15 amino acids. From germline, CDR1 is LGHNA and CDR2 YNFKEQ.